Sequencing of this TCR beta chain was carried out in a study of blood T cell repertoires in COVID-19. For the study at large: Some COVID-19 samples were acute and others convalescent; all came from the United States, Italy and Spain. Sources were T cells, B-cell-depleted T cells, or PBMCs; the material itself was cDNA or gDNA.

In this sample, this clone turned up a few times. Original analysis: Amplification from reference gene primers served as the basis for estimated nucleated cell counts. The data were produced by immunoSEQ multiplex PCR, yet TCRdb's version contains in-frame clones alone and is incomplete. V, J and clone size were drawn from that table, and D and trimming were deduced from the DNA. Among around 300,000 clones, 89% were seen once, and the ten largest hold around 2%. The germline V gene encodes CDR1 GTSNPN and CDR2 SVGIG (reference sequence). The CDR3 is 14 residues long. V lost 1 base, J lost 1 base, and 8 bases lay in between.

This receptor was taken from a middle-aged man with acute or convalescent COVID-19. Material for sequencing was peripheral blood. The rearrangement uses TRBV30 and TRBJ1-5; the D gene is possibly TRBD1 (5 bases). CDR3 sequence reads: CAWSAGHSNQPQHF. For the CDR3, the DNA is TGTGCCTGGAGTGCCGGACACAGCAATCAGCCCCAGCATTTT.